This T cell receptor beta chain was observed in a study of blood T cell repertoires in COVID-19. Study details: COVID-19 samples collected from the United States, Italy and Spain covered acute and convalescent phases. Nucleic acid was either cDNA or gDNA, and it came from T cells, B-cell-depleted T cells, or PBMCs.

Seattle-derived patients entered the study during active infection and were followed longitudinally. V lost 0 bases, J lost 10 bases, and 15 bases lay in between. The CDR3 sequence is 15 residues long. Germline CDR1 is LGHDT and CDR2 is YNNKEL (reference sequence). The assay was immunoSEQ multiplex PCR, and TCRdb's table has in-frame clones only and misses some. The sample carries roughly 210,000 clones, 80% to 85% recorded once. The specimen sequenced was peripheral blood. This rearrangement joins TRBV3-1 (or the pseudogene TRBV3-2) to TRBJ1-4; unclear D gene. The TCR sequence derives from a woman older than 75 with COVID-19, enrolled during active disease. DNA for the CDR3: TGTGCCAGCAGCCAAGAGGGAGGGCCCCTCGGAAAACTGTTTTTT. This encodes CASSQEGGPLGKLFF.